This T cell receptor (beta chain) was sequenced for a study of early T cells in non-severe SARS-CoV-2 infection. Individual cDNA molecules were tagged with unique molecular identifiers, the study reported. TCRdb re-called the 5' RACE reads through MiXCR, storing one row per CDR3 protein. The profile covers around 82,000 distinct CDR3 sequences, with 10% to 15% appearing a single time and around 3.6% taken by the ten largest. V shed 0 bases and J shed 6 bases, with 13 bases lying between them. Looked up from germline, CDR1 is SGHNT and CDR2 is YYREEE (reference sequence). The CDR3 spans 14 residues. The rearrangement links TRBV5-4 to TRBJ2-7, with a weak D call TRBD1 (5 bases). The TCR comes from an adult who was a healthcare worker with PCR-confirmed SARS-CoV-2 infection or an uninfected control (not recorded which). What was sequenced was whole blood. The CDR3 sequence is CASSLGQGGVEQYF. As DNA, the CDR3 is TGTGCCAGCAGCTTGGGTCAGGGCGGCGTCGAGCAGTACTTC.